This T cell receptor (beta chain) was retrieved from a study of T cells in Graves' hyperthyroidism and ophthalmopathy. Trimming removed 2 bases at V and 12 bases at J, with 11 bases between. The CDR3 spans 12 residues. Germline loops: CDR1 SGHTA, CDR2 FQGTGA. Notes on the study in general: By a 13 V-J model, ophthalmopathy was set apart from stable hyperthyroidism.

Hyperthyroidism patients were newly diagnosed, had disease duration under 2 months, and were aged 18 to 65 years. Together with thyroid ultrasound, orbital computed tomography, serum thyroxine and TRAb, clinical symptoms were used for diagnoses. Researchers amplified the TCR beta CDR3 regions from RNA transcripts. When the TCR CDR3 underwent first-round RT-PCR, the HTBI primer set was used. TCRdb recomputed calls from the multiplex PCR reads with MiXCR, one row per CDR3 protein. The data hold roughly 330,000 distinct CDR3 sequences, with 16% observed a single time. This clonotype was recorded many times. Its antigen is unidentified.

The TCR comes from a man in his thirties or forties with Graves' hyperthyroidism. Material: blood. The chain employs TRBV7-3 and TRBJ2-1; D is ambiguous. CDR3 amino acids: CASSLGRDGQFF. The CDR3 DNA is TGTGCCAGCAGCTTAGGTAGGGATGGGCAGTTCTTC.